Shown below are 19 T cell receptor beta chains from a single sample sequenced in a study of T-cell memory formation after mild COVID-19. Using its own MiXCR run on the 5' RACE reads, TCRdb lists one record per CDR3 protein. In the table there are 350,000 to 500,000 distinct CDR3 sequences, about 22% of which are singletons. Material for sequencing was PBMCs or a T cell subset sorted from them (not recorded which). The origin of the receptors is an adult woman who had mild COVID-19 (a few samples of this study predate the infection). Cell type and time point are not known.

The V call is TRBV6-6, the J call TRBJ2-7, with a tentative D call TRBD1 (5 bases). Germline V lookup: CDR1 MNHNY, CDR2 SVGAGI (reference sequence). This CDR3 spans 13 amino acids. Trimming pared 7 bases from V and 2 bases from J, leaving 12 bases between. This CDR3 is CASTQGATYEQYF. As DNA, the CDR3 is TGTGCCAGCACGCAGGGCGCTACCTACGAGCAGTACTTC.

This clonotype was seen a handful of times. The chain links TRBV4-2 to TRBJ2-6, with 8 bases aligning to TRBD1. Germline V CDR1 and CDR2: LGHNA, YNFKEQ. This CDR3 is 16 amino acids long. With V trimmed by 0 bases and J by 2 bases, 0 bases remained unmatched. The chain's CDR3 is CASSQETGAGANVLTF. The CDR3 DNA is TGTGCCAGCAGCCAAGAGACAGGGGCTGGGGCCAACGTCCTGACTTTC.

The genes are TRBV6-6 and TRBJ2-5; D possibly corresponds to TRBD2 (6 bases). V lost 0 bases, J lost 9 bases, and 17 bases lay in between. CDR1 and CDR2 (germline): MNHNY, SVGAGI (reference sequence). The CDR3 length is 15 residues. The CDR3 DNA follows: TGTGCCAGCAGTTACTCGATGTCGGGTCCGGGGGCCCAGTACTTC. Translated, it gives CASSYSMSGPGAQYF.

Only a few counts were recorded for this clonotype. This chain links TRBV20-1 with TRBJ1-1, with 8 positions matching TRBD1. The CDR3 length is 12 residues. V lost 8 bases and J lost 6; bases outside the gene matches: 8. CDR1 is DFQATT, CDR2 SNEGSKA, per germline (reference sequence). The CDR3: CSQRTGSPEAFF. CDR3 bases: TGCAGTCAACGGACAGGGTCTCCTGAAGCTTTCTTT.

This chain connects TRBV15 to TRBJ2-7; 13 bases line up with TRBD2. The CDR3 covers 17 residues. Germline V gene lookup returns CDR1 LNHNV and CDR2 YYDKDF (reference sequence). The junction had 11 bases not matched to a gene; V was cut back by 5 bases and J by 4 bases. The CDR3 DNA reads TGTGCCACCAGCCGCAAAACCGGGACTAGCGGGGATTACGAGCAGTACTTC. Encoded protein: CATSRKTGTSGDYEQYF.

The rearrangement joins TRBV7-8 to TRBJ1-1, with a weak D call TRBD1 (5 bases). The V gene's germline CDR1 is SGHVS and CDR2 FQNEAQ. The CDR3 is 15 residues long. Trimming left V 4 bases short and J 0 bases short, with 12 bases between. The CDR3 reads CASSSTTVLNTEAFF. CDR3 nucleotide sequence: TGTGCCAGCAGCTCTACGACAGTATTGAACACTGAAGCTTTCTTT.

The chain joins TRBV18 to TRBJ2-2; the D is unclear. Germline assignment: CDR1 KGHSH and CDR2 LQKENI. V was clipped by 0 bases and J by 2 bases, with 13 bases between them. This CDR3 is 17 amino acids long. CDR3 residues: CASSPPMVDANTGELFF. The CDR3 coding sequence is TGTGCCAGCTCACCACCCATGGTTGACGCTAACACCGGGGAGCTGTTTTTT.

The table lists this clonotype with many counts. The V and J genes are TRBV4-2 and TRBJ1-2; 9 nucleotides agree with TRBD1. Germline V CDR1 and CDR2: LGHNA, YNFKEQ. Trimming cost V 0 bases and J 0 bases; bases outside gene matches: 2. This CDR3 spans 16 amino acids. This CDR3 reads CASSQEGQGANYGYTF. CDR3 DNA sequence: TGTGCCAGCAGCCAAGAGGGACAGGGCGCTAACTATGGCTACACCTTC.

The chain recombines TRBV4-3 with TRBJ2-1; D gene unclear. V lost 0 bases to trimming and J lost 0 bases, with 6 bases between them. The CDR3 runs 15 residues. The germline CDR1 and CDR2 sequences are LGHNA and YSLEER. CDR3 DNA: TGCGCCAGCAGCCAAGAAGACTTCTCCTACAATGAGCAGTTCTTC. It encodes CASSQEDFSYNEQFF.

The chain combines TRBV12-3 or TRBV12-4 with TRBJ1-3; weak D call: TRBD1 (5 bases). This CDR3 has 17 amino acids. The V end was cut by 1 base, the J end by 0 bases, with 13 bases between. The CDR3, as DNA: TGTGCCAGCAGTTTAGGGGGTCAGGGTCTCTCTGGAAACACCATATATTTT. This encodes CASSLGGQGLSGNTIYF.

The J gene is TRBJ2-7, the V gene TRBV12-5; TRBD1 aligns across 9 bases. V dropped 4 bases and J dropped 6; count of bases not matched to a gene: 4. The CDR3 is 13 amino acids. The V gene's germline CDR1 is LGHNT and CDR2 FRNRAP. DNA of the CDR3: TGTGCTAGTGGTTCCGGACAGGGGTCCGAGCAGTACTTC. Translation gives CASGSGQGSEQYF.

For the CDR3, the DNA is TGCGCCAGCAGCTTGGGGCCCGACAGGGTAGTGGAAGAGACCCAGTACTTC. It yields the protein CASSLGPDRVVEETQYF. The V call is TRBV5-1, the J call TRBJ2-5, with 7 bases identical to TRBD1. The V segment lost 0 bases and the J segment 3 bases; nucleotides outside the gene matches: 11. Germline V gives CDR1 SGHRS, CDR2 YFSETQ. The CDR3 runs to 17 residues.

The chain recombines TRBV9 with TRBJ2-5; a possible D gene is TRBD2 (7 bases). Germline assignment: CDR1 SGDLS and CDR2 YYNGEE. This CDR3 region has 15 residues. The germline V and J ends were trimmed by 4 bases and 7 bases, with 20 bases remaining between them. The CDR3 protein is CASSFTGTTQGTQYF. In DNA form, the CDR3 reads TGTGCCAGCAGCTTTACAGGGACTACCCAGGGGACCCAGTACTTC.

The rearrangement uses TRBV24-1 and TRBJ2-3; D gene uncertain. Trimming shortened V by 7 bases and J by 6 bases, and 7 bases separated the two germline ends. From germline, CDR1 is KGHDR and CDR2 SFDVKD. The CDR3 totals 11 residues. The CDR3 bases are TGTGCCACCAGGCAATTGGATACGCAGTATTTT. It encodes CATRQLDTQYF.

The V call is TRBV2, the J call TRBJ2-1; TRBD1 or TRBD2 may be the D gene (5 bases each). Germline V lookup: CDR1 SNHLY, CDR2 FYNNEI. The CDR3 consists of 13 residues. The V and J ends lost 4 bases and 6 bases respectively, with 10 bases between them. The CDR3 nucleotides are TGTGCCAGCAGTGGTGGGACCTTCAATGAGCAGTTCTTC. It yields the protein CASSGGTFNEQFF.

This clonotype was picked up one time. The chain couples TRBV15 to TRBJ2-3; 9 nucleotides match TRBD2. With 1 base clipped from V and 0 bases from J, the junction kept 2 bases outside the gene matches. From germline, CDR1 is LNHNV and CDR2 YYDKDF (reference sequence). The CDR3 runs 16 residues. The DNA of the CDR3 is TGTGCCACCAGCAGAGGAACTAGCGGGAGCACAGATACGCAGTATTTT. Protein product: CATSRGTSGSTDTQYF.

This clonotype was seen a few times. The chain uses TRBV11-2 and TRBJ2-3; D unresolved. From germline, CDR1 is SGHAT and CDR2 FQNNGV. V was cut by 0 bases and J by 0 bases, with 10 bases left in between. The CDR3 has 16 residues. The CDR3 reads CASSLDGAVSTDTQYF. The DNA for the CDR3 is TGTGCCAGCAGCTTAGATGGTGCAGTTAGCACAGATACGCAGTATTTT. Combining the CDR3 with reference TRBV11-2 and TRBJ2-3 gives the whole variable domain EAGVAQSPRYKIIEKRQSVAFWCNPISGHATLYWYQQILGQGPKLLIQFQNNGVVDDSQLPKDRFSAERLKGVDSTLKIQPAKLEDSAVYLCASSLDGAVSTDTQYFGPGTRLTVL.

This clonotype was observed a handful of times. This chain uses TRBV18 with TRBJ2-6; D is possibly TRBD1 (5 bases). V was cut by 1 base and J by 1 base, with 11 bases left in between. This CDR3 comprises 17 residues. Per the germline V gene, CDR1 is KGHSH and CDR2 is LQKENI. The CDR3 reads CASSPRGPGSGANVLTF. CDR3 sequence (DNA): TGTGCCAGCTCACCACGTGGTCCAGGGTCTGGGGCCAACGTCCTGACTTTC. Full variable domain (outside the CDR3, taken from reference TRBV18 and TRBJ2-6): NAGVMQNPRHLVRRRGQEARLRCSPMKGHSHVYWYRQLPEEGLKFMVYLQKENIIDESGMPKERFSAEFPKEGPSILRIQQVVRGDSAAYFCASSPRGPGSGANVLTFGAGSRLTVL.

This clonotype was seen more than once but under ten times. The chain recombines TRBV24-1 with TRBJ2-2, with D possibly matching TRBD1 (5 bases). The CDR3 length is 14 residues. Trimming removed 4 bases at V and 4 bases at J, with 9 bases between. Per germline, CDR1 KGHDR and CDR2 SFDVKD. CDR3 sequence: CATSEGVRTGELFF. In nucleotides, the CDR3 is TGTGCCACCAGTGAAGGGGTACGCACCGGGGAGCTGTTTTTT.